This entry is about one TCR beta chain. Produced via immunoSEQ multiplex PCR; TCRdb's table is partial and in-frame only. Here the sample spans 45,000 to 60,000 clones, roughly three quarters being singletons. Per germline, CDR1 GTSNPN and CDR2 SVGIG (reference sequence). With 1 base removed from V and 6 bases from J, the gap between germline ends came to 13 bases. The CDR3 runs to 15 residues. This sample was included in a study of OX40 agonist ivuxolimab in advanced cancers. Study in general: Males comprised around 80% of the group, whose mean age was approximately 60 years (range roughly 20 to 85). One hepatocellular carcinoma and two cutaneous melanoma patients partially responded.

The sequence derives from an adult with an advanced solid tumor such as melanoma, head and neck, liver or kidney cancer. The chain links TRBV30 to TRBJ1-6; D is unresolved. The specimen comprised CD4+ or CD8+ T cells sorted from blood, sampled in a trial of the OX40 agonist ivuxolimab. CDR3 amino acids: CAWSESGIGNSPLHF. CDR3 bases: TGTGCCTGGAGTGAGTCGGGGATCGGTAATTCACCCCTCCACTTT. The full variable domain, its missing parts supplied by reference TRBV30 and TRBJ1-6, is SQTIHQWPATLVQPVGSPLSLECTVEGTSNPNLYWYRQAAGRGLQLLFYSVGIGQISSEVPQNLSASRPQDRQFILSSKKLLLSDSGFYLCAWSESGIGNSPLHFGNGTRLTVT.